This TCR beta chain was recorded in a study of control samples from healthy donors and cancer patients. Here immunoSEQ multiplex PCR was the method, and the copy in TCRdb shows in-frame clones only, minus some. The repertoire holds about 160,000 clones, with about 94% as singletons. The CDR3 runs to 13 residues. V lost 4 bases and J lost 4, with 8 bases in between. Germline V gene data show CDR1 as MRHNA and CDR2 as SNTAGT. V gene TRBV6-4 combines with J gene TRBJ1-5; weak D call: TRBD1 (6 bases). This TCR derives from a woman aged 40 to 50 in good health. The sample comprised blood. DNA of the CDR3: TGTGCCAGCAGTGCCCAGGGGAATCAGCCCCAGCATTTT. The encoded protein is CASSAQGNQPQHF.